This T cell receptor (beta chain) stems from a study of T cells in Graves' hyperthyroidism and ophthalmopathy. The CDR3 is made up of 14 amino acids. From germline, CDR1 is DFQATT and CDR2 SNEGSKA (reference sequence). TCR beta CDR3 regions were amplified from RNA. First-round RT-PCR with HTBI primers amplified the TCR CDR3 region. Using its own MiXCR run on the multiplex PCR reads, TCRdb lists one record per CDR3 protein. This sample has about 640,000 distinct CDR3 sequences, with more than 20% found just once. What was sequenced was blood. The source is a man aged 25 to 40 with Graves' ophthalmopathy. This rearrangement joins TRBV20-1 to TRBJ2-3; 8 bases map to TRBD2. CDR3 coding DNA: TGCAGACCCCTAAGTAGCGGGAAAACAGATACGCAGTATTTT. It translates to CRPLSSGKTDTQYF.